This T cell receptor (beta chain) derives from a study of regulatory T cells in long-lasting Graves disease. This sample's time point: newly diagnosed GD, antithyroid drugs for less than 3 months. After RNA was extracted from PBMCs, the TCR library was made from it. Construction of TCR beta libraries relied on iRepertoire HTBI primers and on Arm-PCR targeting CDR3 regions. Using its own MiXCR run on the multiplex PCR reads, TCRdb lists one record per CDR3 protein. The sample includes hundreds of thousands of distinct CDR3 sequences, roughly a sixth of them seen just once. Trimming left V 6 bases short and J 3 bases short, with 14 bases between. The germline V gene has CDR1 LNHDA and CDR2 SQIVND (reference sequence). The CDR3 loop spans 14 amino acids. This clonotype came up many times. This same sample was also taken into another study, of T cells in Graves' hyperthyroidism and ophthalmopathy. In that study: Peripheral blood also featured most of the thyroid clonotypes expanded above 0.001.

The sequencing used peripheral blood mononuclear cells (PBMCs), collected at new diagnosis, from a patient treated with antithyroid drugs. V and J are TRBV19 and TRBJ1-1; no reliable D call. The sequence was collected from a middle-aged woman with Graves disease. The CDR3 nucleotides are TGTGCCAGTAGGTTCGGGGTGTTGGACACTGAAGCTTTCTTT. Translation gives CASRFGVLDTEAFF.